The subject of this entry is one T cell receptor beta chain. Antigen specificity is unknown. This record comes from a study of response to subunit inactivated influenza vaccine. Looked up from germline, CDR1 is LNHDA and CDR2 is SQIVND (reference sequence). CDR3 length: 17 residues. The J segment lost 5 bases and the V segment lost 3 bases, leaving 12 bases of the junction unmatched. Whole-study findings and limits: Seasonal influenza vaccination, on each occasion, was suggested by the authors to recruit few new T cells.

MiXCR, applied by TCRdb to the RT-PCR reads, yields one record per CDR3 protein. This table has 550,000 to 600,000 distinct CDR3 sequences, approximately 12% appearing once. The receptor comes from a man aged 50-60 years who received an inactivated influenza vaccine. This specimen was PBMCs from blood, taken on the day of vaccination. This sequence joins TRBV19 and TRBJ2-1; 8 bases are shared with TRBD2. DNA of the CDR3: TGTGCCAGTAGTATCACAGCGGGAGTTGTTCTCGACAATGAGCAGTTCTTC. This encodes CASSITAGVVLDNEQFF. The complete variable domain, with remaining parts taken from reference TRBV19 and TRBJ2-1, reads DGGITQSPKYLFRKEGQNVTLSCEQNLNHDAMYWYRQDPGQGLRLIYYSQIVNDFQKGDIAEGYSVSREKKESFPLTVTSAQKNPTAFYLCASSITAGVVLDNEQFFGPGTRLTVL.